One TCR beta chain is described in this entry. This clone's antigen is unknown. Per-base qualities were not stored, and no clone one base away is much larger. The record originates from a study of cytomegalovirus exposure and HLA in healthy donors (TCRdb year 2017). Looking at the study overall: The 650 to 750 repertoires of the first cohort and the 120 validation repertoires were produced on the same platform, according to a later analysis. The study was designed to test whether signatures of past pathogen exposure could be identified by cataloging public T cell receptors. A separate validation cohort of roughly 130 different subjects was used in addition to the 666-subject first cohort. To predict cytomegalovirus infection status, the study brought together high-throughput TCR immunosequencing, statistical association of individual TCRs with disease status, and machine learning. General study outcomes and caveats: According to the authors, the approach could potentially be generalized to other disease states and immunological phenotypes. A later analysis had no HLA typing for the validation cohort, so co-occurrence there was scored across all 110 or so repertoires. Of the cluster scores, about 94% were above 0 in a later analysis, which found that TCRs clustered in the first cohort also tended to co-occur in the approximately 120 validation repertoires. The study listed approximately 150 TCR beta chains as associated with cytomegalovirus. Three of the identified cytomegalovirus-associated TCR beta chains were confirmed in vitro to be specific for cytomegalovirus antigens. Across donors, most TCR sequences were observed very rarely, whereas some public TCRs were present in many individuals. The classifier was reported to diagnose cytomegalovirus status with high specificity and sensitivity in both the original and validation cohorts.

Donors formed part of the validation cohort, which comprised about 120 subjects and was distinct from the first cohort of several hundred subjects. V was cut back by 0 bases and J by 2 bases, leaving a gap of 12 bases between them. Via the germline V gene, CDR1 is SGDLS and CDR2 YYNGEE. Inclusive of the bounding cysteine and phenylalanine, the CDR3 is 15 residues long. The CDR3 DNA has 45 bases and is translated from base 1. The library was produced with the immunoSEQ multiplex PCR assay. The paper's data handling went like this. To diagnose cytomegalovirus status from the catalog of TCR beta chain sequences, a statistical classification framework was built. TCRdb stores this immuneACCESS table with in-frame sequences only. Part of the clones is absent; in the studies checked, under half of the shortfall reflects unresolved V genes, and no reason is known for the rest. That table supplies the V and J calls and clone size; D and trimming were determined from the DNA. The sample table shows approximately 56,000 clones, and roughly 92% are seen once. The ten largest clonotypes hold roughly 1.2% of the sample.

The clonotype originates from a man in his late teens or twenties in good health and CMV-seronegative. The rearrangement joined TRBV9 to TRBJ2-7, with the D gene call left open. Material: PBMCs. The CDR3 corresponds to CASSVEYGFAYEQYF. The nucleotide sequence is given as TGTGCCAGCAGCGTAGAGTACGGTTTCGCCTACGAGCAGTACTTC. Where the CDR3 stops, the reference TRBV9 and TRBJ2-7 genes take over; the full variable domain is DSGVTQTPKHLITATGQRVTLRCSPRSGDLSVYWYQQSLDQGLQFLIQYYNGEERAKGNILERFSAQQFPDLHSELNLSSLELGDSALYFCASSVEYGFAYEQYFGPGTRLTVT.